The rows below give T cell receptor beta chains drawn from one sample of a study of blood T cell repertoires in COVID-19. Method: immunoSEQ multiplex PCR; TCRdb's copy keeps in-frame clones and lacks some. The sample has around 240,000 clones; around 85% are singletons. The source material was peripheral blood. Receptor source: a woman aged 25 to 39 who had recovered from COVID-19. The CDR3 runs from the conserved cysteine through the conserved F or W. A D gene is named only where the DNA matches it firmly. Part of the rows lack a size; the others show once, few, many or a class for expanded clones.

j_gene,abundance,v_gene,d_gene,CDR3aa,CDR3nt
TRBJ2-7,once,TRBV12-5,TRBD2,CASGVQLAGGPRCIYEQYF,TGTGCTAGTGGTGTCCAACTAGCGGGGGGGCCCCGGTGTATCTACGAGCAGTACTTC
TRBJ2-2,-,TRBV11-2,TRBD2,CASSPYAGGPGELFF,TGTGCCAGCAGCCCCTATGCGGGGGGCCCCGGGGAGCTGTTTTTT
TRBJ1-1,-,TRBV18,TRBD1,CASSPVQGETEAFF,TGTGCCAGCTCACCAGTACAGGGGGAAACTGAAGCTTTCTTT
TRBJ1-2,-,TRBV11-1,-,CASSPPAGYYGYTF,TGTGCCAGCAGCCCACCGGCGGGTTACTATGGCTACACCTTC
TRBJ2-2,-,TRBV6-2/TRBV6-3,-,CASSYGAANTGELFF,TGTGCCAGCAGTTACGGGGCCGCGAACACCGGGGAGCTGTTTTTT
TRBJ2-1,-,TRBV5-4,TRBD1,CASSLGQGALNEQFF,TGTGCCAGCAGCTTGGGACAGGGGGCGTTGAATGAGCAGTTCTTC
TRBJ2-7,few,TRBV10-2,TRBD1,CASSAKDRGQYF,TGCGCCAGCAGTGCCAAGGACAGGGGACAGTACTTC
TRBJ1-1,-,TRBV18,-,CASSTGGYGTEAFF,TGTGCCAGCTCAACGGGGGGCTACGGCACTGAAGCTTTCTTT
TRBJ2-7,few,TRBV5-6,TRBD2,CASSLPGLAAYEQYF,TGTGCCAGCAGCTTGCCGGGACTAGCGGCCTACGAGCAGTACTTC
TRBJ2-7,-,TRBV5-1,TRBD1,CASSLEGPGQGAYEQYF,TGCGCCAGCAGCTTGGAGGGACCGGGACAGGGAGCCTACGAGCAGTACTTC
TRBJ1-3,-,TRBV2,-,CASSGRDSGNTIYF,TGTGCCAGCAGTGGACGGGACTCTGGAAACACCATATATTTT
TRBJ2-5,-,TRBV7-9,-,CASSLSLETQYF,TGTGCCAGCAGCTTATCTTTGGAGACCCAGTACTTC
TRBJ2-7,-,TRBV19,TRBD1,CASSDRTGSSYEQYF,TGTGCCAGTAGCGATCGGACAGGGTCCTCCTACGAGCAGTACTTC
TRBJ1-2,-,TRBV12-3/TRBV12-4,TRBD1,CASGRDRSYGYTF,TGTGCCAGCGGGCGGGACAGAAGTTATGGCTACACCTTC
TRBJ1-1,-,TRBV2,-,CASSGAGNTEAFF,TGTGCCAGCAGTGGGGCTGGGAACACTGAAGCTTTCTTT
TRBJ2-7,-,TRBV4-1,-,CASSPTPGHDEQYF,TGCGCCAGCAGCCCGACCCCCGGACACGACGAGCAGTACTTC
TRBJ2-3,-,TRBV11-2,TRBD2,CASSLTSGGATDTQYF,TGTGCCAGCAGCTTGACTAGCGGGGGGGCGACAGATACGCAGTATTTT
TRBJ1-2,-,TRBV19,TRBD1,CASAEDRFGYTF,TGTGCCAGTGCCGAGGACAGGTTCGGCTACACCTTC
TRBJ2-2,-,TRBV30,-,CALEGGSNTGELFF,TGTGCCCTGGAAGGGGGATCGAACACCGGGGAGCTGTTTTTT
TRBJ2-7,-,TRBV6-2/TRBV6-3,-,CASSSNPYLTGTKSYEQYF,TGTGCCAGCAGTTCTAACCCTTACCTAACAGGGACAAAATCCTACGAGCAGTACTTC
TRBJ1-6,-,TRBV2,TRBD1,CASSRTGGGTPNSPLHF,TGTGCCAGCAGTCGGACAGGGGGCGGCACCCCAAATTCACCCCTCCACTTT
TRBJ2-1,few,TRBV5-1,TRBD2,CASSLQGLAGGNYNEQFF,TGCGCCAGCAGCCTTCAAGGACTAGCGGGGGGAAACTACAATGAGCAGTTCTTC
TRBJ2-7,few,TRBV5-4,TRBD1,CASSFRGQMDEQYF,TGTGCCAGCAGCTTCAGGGGGCAGATGGACGAGCAGTACTTC
TRBJ1-2,-,TRBV19,TRBD1,CASSIGDSTIYGYTF,TGTGCCAGTAGTATTGGGGACAGCACCATCTATGGCTACACCTTC
TRBJ1-3,-,TRBV2,-,CASSTPRGGSGNTIYF,TGTGCCAGCAGTACCCCTCGGGGAGGTTCTGGAAACACCATATATTTT
TRBJ2-1,-,TRBV6-5,TRBD2,CASRPGLAGEQFF,TGTGCCAGCAGGCCTGGACTAGCCGGTGAGCAGTTCTTC
TRBJ1-1,-,TRBV6-5,TRBD1,CASRTGPNTEAFF,TGTGCCAGCAGGACAGGGCCGAACACTGAAGCTTTCTTT
TRBJ2-3,few,TRBV25-1,TRBD1,CASSDDRGGRIDTQYF,TGTGCCAGCAGTGATGACAGGGGGGGTCGGATAGATACGCAGTATTTT
TRBJ2-5,-,TRBV3-1/TRBV3-2,-,CASSLGQQQETQYF,TGTGCCAGCAGCCTAGGACAGCAACAAGAGACCCAGTACTTC
TRBJ2-2,-,TRBV4-2,TRBD2,CASSQGLAGSTGELFF,TGTGCCAGCAGCCAAGGACTAGCGGGAAGCACCGGGGAGCTGTTTTTT
TRBJ2-3,-,TRBV7-3,TRBD2,CASSPRGGTDTQYF,TGTGCCAGCAGCCCGAGGGGAGGGACAGATACGCAGTATTTT
TRBJ2-3,-,TRBV2,TRBD2,CASSSRTSGGDTQYF,TGTGCCAGCAGTTCCAGGACTAGCGGGGGTGATACGCAGTATTTT
TRBJ2-7,-,TRBV7-9,-,CASSSEAYEQYF,TGTGCCAGCAGCTCAGAGGCCTACGAGCAGTACTTC
TRBJ1-3,few,TRBV29-1,-,CSVQGGNTIYF,TGCAGCGTACAGGGTGGGAACACCATATATTTT
TRBJ2-1,few,TRBV2,-,CASSPEGAGFF,TGTGCCAGCAGCCCGGAAGGGGCCGGGTTCTTC
TRBJ2-7,once,TRBV7-9,TRBD1,CASSSGQASYEQYF,TGTGCCAGCAGCTCGGGACAGGCCTCCTACGAGCAGTACTTC
TRBJ1-1,-,TRBV27,-,CASAPRGRGTEAFF,TGTGCCAGCGCCCCCCGGGGGAGGGGCACTGAAGCTTTCTTT
TRBJ2-1,-,TRBV6-6,-,CASSDSGRGSEQFF,TGTGCCAGCAGCGACTCCGGACGGGGGAGTGAGCAGTTCTTC
TRBJ1-4,-,TRBV5-1,TRBD1,CASSFDPNRGSVEKLFF,TGCGCCAGCAGCTTTGACCCGAACAGGGGTTCTGTCGAAAAACTGTTTTTT
TRBJ1-2,-,TRBV15,TRBD1,CATSTQRGQGDGYTF,TGTGCCACCAGCACCCAAAGAGGACAGGGCGACGGCTACACCTTC
TRBJ2-7,-,TRBV12-3/TRBV12-4,-,CASRQDYEQYF,TGTGCCAGCAGACAGGACTACGAGCAGTACTTC
TRBJ2-3,-,TRBV28,TRBD2,CASSSIRTSGSQDTQYF,TGTGCCAGCAGTTCTATTCGGACTAGCGGGTCCCAAGATACGCAGTATTTT
TRBJ2-7,-,TRBV12-3/TRBV12-4,-,CASSFFRLDEQYF,TGTGCCAGCAGTTTCTTCCGTCTCGACGAGCAGTACTTC
TRBJ2-1,-,TRBV6-5,TRBD1,CASSRQGEYNEQFF,TGTGCCAGCAGTCGACAGGGGGAATACAATGAGCAGTTCTTC
TRBJ2-2,-,TRBV27,-,CASSFRGTGELFF,TGTGCCAGCAGTTTCCGGGGCACCGGGGAGCTGTTTTTT
TRBJ1-1,-,TRBV19,-,CASSIQSGVNTEAFF,TGTGCCAGTAGTATTCAGTCAGGGGTGAACACTGAAGCTTTCTTT
TRBJ2-3,-,TRBV5-4,-,CASSLGTVSTDTQYF,TGTGCCAGCAGCTTGGGGACAGTAAGCACAGATACGCAGTATTTT
TRBJ2-3,-,TRBV9,TRBD2,CASSTPEGGLATDTQYF,TGTGCCAGCAGCACCCCCGAGGGAGGGCTAGCGACAGATACGCAGTATTTT